A selection of T cell receptor beta chains follows, all from one sample in a study of post-analysis software for immune sequencing data. Each CDR3 protein gets one entry after TCRdb re-called the PCR reads with MiXCR. The data contain some 260,000 distinct CDR3 sequences, about 38% of them seen just once; the ten biggest clones take up under 5.5%. The sample taken for sequencing was blood. The receptors were sampled from a girl between 5 and 17 years old with multiple sclerosis. Each CDR3 is given with its conserved first and last residue. D genes are given only for firm matches. The size field is filled for only some rows; it gives once, few, many or a size class.

>TRBV20-1|TRBD2|once|TRBJ2-1
CSARLLVTSGEFSEQFF
>TRBV20-1|-|once|TRBJ1-1
CSARDPLGAEAFF
>TRBV7-2|-|many|TRBJ1-5
CASSFFGVGSNQPQHF
>TRBV27|-|few|TRBJ1-1
CASSSQGRTEAFF
>TRBV2|TRBD2|-|TRBJ2-3
CASSNEAGVGDTQYF
>TRBV29-1|-|-|TRBJ1-1
CSVAGRTEAFF
>TRBV29-1|TRBD1|many|TRBJ2-3
CSVMRTGGTDTQYF
>TRBV29-1|-|many|TRBJ2-1
CSAGPVLTGISYNEQFF
>TRBV27|-|few|TRBJ2-1
CASSQGRGPGRNEQFF
>TRBV7-9|TRBD1|-|TRBJ2-5
CASSQDRGGETQYF
>TRBV25-1|-|-|TRBJ1-1
CASSEEGGTEAFF
>TRBV7-2|TRBD2|-|TRBJ2-1
CASSLVGAGDNGQFF
>TRBV29-1|-|-|TRBJ2-3
CSVVGWPETTSTDTQYF
>TRBV9|-|many|TRBJ1-5
CASSVVGRELYSNQPQHF
>TRBV6-6|TRBD1|-|TRBJ1-2
CASSYSGTGEGYTF
>TRBV4-2|-|-|TRBJ1-2
CASSGQTGNYGYTF
>TRBV7-9|-|many|TRBJ2-3
CASSPRGPDTQYF